This TCR beta chain was captured in a study of PD-1 blockade in classical Hodgkin lymphoma. A note on this clone: Its matching antigen is unknown.

Time point noted: cycle 4 day 1 (C4D1), after less than 7 weeks of nivolumab. The patients all showed relapse after autologous stem cell transplantation, while their brentuximab vedotin exposure varied. Points from the study as a whole: Compared with baseline, CD4+ but not CD8+ TCR diversity had risen significantly by C4D1.

The CDR3 totals 14 residues. V lost 1 base and J lost 8, with 11 bases in between. CDR1 and CDR2 (germline): KGHSH, LQKENI. The method was immunoSEQ multiplex PCR; TCRdb's version includes in-frame clones alone and lacks a portion of them. The table shows approximately 110,000 clones, with about 92% occurring only once. The gene calls are TRBV18 and TRBJ1-4; D is undetermined. The sequencing here drew on peripheral blood mononuclear cells (PBMCs), taken before the fourth cycle of nivolumab. The sequence derives from a human donor with classical Hodgkin lymphoma. CDR3 nucleotides: TGTGCCAGCTCACCACAACGGAGTGAGGAAAAACTGTTTTTT. This gives the protein CASSPQRSEEKLFF.